This TCR beta chain was recorded in a study of vaccination and CD4 T cells after COVID-19. The wider study: The convalescents comprised six males and four females, two of them Hispanic. Overall study findings and caveats: The median number of SARS-CoV-2-reactive clonotypes increased from roughly 22 to 38, a change that did not reach significance.

This CDR3 is built from 15 residues. Germline V gene lookup returns CDR1 SEHNR and CDR2 FQNEAQ (reference sequence). V was pared by 5 bases and J by 0 bases, with 13 bases between. About this clonotype: The antigen remains undetermined.

Oncomine TCR Beta short-read sequencing was applied to DNA from cultured CD4+ T cells. TCRdb reprocessed the PCR reads with MiXCR, giving one entry per CDR3 protein. The sample yields about 18,000 distinct CDR3 sequences, just under 45% seen once. Sample treatment: approximately nine-day PBMC culture with coronavirus spike peptide pools or control peptides (ViraFEST assay). Peptide pools at 10 ug/ml and IL-2 at 10 IU/ml were added to cultures of under 2.5 million PBMCs per well. This chain uses TRBV7-9 with TRBJ2-5; possibly TRBD1 for D (6 bases). Specimen: CD4+ T cells from blood, cultured in vitro, collected after SARS-CoV-2 vaccination. This TCR derives from a human donor who had recovered from COVID-19. CDR3 bases: TGTGCCAGCAGCCCGGAACCAGGGGACCAAGAGACCCAGTACTTC. Translated: CASSPEPGDQETQYF. The full variable domain, with the rest looked up from reference TRBV7-9 and TRBJ2-5, is DTGVSQNPRHKITKRGQNVTFRCDPISEHNRLYWYRQTLGQGPEFLTYFQNEAQLEKSRLLSDRFSAERPKGSFSTLEIQRTEQGDSAMYLCASSPEPGDQETQYFGPGTRLLVL.